What follows is one T cell receptor (beta chain) and its context. Authors' analysis steps: Amplification from reference gene primers served as the basis for estimated nucleated cell counts. Some clones are missing from TCRdb's copy, which holds only in-frame ones; the method was immunoSEQ multiplex PCR. The DNA was the basis for D and trimming; V, J and clone size are from that table. The repertoire includes around 280,000 clones, almost 90% of them detected once, and about 11% sits in the top ten. This record belongs to a study of blood T cell repertoires in COVID-19. About the study: There were acute and convalescent COVID-19 samples, and they came from the United States, Italy and Spain.

V was shortened by 6 bases and J by 3 bases, with 11 bases between the two germline ends. Germline V gene lookup returns CDR1 MNHEY and CDR2 SMNVEV (reference sequence). CDR3 length: 14 amino acids. The Seattle site enrolled patients during active infection and followed them longitudinally. This chain uses TRBV27 with TRBJ2-2; D perhaps matches TRBD1 (6 bases). This TCR was sampled from a young woman with COVID-19, enrolled during active disease. Sequencing was done on a sample of peripheral blood. In nucleotides, the CDR3 is TGTGCCAGCAGGTCACAGGGATACACCGGGGAGCTGTTTTTT. Translated, it gives CASRSQGYTGELFF.